This entry lists 12 T cell receptor beta chains sequenced from one sample in a study of T cell responses to AZD1222 COVID-19 vaccine. Only in-frame clones appear in the TCRdb table, and some are missing; sequencing was by immunoSEQ multiplex PCR. The sample lists 150,000 to 200,000 clones; 90% were seen once. Specimen: peripheral blood, collected 28 days after the second AZD1222 dose. These receptors originate from an adult who received the AZD1222 COVID-19 vaccine.

CDR3 nucleotides: TGTGCCACCAAGGAAGGCTCCGGTCAGCCCCAGCATTTT. This encodes CATKEGSGQPQHF. The chain is built from TRBV10-3 and TRBJ1-5; D unclear. Between the trimmed V and J ends, which lost 10 bases and 6 bases, there was a span of 16 bases. There are 13 residues in the CDR3. Germline assignment: CDR1 ENHRY and CDR2 SYGVKD.

This chain links TRBV9 with TRBJ1-2; D might be TRBD1 (6 bases). The CDR3 consists of 15 residues. CDR1 and CDR2 (germline): SGDLS, YYNGEE. V was cut by 0 bases and J by 7 bases, with 16 bases left in between. CDR3 bases: TGTGCCAGCAGCGTAGGTTTGGAGGGGGTTGGTGGCTACACCTTC. Its protein is CASSVGLEGVGGYTF.

This clone was found once. This sequence joins TRBV19 and TRBJ2-2; D tentatively fits TRBD1 or TRBD2 (5 bases each). Trimming cost V 1 base and J 5 bases, with 11 bases left between them. CDR3 length equals 15 residues. Germline V CDR1 and CDR2: LNHDA, SQIVND (reference sequence). CDR3 in DNA: TGTGCCAGTAGTATAGGGGGGTTAAGGACCGGGGAGCTGTTTTTT. It codes for CASSIGGLRTGELFF. Full variable domain (missing parts from reference TRBV19 and TRBJ2-2): DGGITQSPKYLFRKEGQNVTLSCEQNLNHDAMYWYRQDPGQGLRLIYYSQIVNDFQKGDIAEGYSVSREKKESFPLTVTSAQKNPTAFYLCASSIGGLRTGELFFGEGSRLTVL.

The genes are TRBV18 and TRBJ1-3; 9 bases map to TRBD1. Trimming cost V 3 bases and J 4 bases; bases outside gene matches: 1. This CDR3 has 14 amino acids. Germline V lookup: CDR1 KGHSH, CDR2 LQKENI. The CDR3 loop reads CASSPGTGGNTIYF. CDR3 coding DNA: TGTGCCAGCTCACCCGGGACAGGGGGAAACACCATATATTTT.

The rearrangement joins TRBV29-1 to TRBJ1-6, with D perhaps matching TRBD1 (5 bases). The CDR3 is 13 amino acids. V was shortened by 7 bases and J by 7 bases, with 14 bases between the two germline ends. Germline CDR1 is SQVTM and CDR2 is ANQGSEA. CDR3 nucleotide sequence: TGCAGCGCCGCCGGGACCGGGAATTCACCCCTCCACTTT. Its translation is CSAAGTGNSPLHF.

V gene TRBV29-1 combines with J gene TRBJ2-3, with D possibly matching TRBD2 (5 bases). Germline V lookup: CDR1 SQVTM, CDR2 ANQGSEA. V was clipped by 7 bases and J by 2 bases, with 16 bases between them. The CDR3 loop spans 14 amino acids. CDR3 protein: CSADGGIATDTQYF. The CDR3 DNA reads TGCAGCGCCGACGGAGGAATAGCCACAGATACGCAGTATTTT.

This chain uses TRBV28 with TRBJ1-4, with D unresolved. The V end was cut by 5 bases, the J end by 3 bases, with 10 bases between. Germline CDR1 is MDHEN and CDR2 is SYDVKM. CDR3 size: 14 residues. The CDR3 loop reads CASSRREANEKLFF. Written as DNA, the CDR3 is TGTGCCAGCAGTCGAAGGGAGGCTAATGAAAAACTGTTTTTT. The variable domain in full, completed from reference TRBV28 and TRBJ1-4, reads DVKVTQSSRYLVKRTGEKVFLECVQDMDHENMFWYRQDPGLGLRLIYFSYDVKMKEKGDIPEGYSVSREKKERFSLILESASTNQTSMYLCASSRREANEKLFFGSGTQLSVL.

The CDR3 DNA follows: TGTGCCAGCAGCTTGGGGGGTCGCACGAACACCGGGGAGCTGTTTTTT. Translating it yields CASSLGGRTNTGELFF. The V and J genes are TRBV11-2 and TRBJ2-2; D possibly corresponds to TRBD2 (6 bases). Trimming cost V 3 bases and J 0 bases, with 11 bases left between them. Germline V lookup: CDR1 SGHAT, CDR2 FQNNGV. The CDR3 is made up of 16 amino acids.

The chain has TRBV9 and TRBJ2-3; D remains unclear. The germline V and J ends were trimmed by 4 bases and 2 bases, with 11 bases remaining between them. The CDR3 runs 14 residues. Germline CDR1 SGDLS, CDR2 YYNGEE. CDR3 nucleotide sequence: TGTGCCAGCAGCTCAGACCTTTCCACAGATACGCAGTATTTT. Its translation: CASSSDLSTDTQYF.

As for this clone: Other DNA sequences in the same sample also yield this CDR3. The chain combines TRBV3-1 (or the pseudogene TRBV3-2) with TRBJ2-1; possibly TRBD1 for D (5 bases). Trimming took 0 bases from V and 2 from J, leaving 8 bases between them. CDR1 and CDR2 from the germline V gene are LGHDT and YNNKEL (reference sequence). CDR3 length: 15 amino acids. The CDR3 reads CASSQETAPYNEQFF. The CDR3 DNA follows: TGTGCCAGCAGCCAAGAGACAGCTCCCTACAATGAGCAGTTCTTC.

The chain combines TRBV23-1 with TRBJ2-7; 13 bases map to TRBD2. TRBV23-1 carries the ORF label, with uncertain function. The CDR3 has 20 amino acids. V shed 0 bases and J 5 bases; nucleotides not matched to a gene: 16. The CDR3 DNA reads as TGCGCCAGCAGTCAATCGCGGCGAACGGGACTAGCGGGACAGTGCGACGAGCAGTACTTC. This encodes CASSQSRRTGLAGQCDEQYF.

This clone has only a few counts. CDR3 sequence: CAWSHQTANSPLHF. CDR3 coding DNA: TGTGCCTGGAGTCATCAGACCGCAAATTCACCCCTCCACTTT. J is TRBJ1-6 and V is TRBV30; D remains ambiguous. CDR3 size: 14 residues. V lost 2 bases, J lost 7 bases, and 12 bases lay in between. The germline gives CDR1 GTSNPN, CDR2 SVGIG (reference sequence).